Listed here is a single TCR beta chain. Individuals aged roughly 18 to 100 years were recruited from approximately 24 US areas. Membership in each cohort depended on participant-reported clinical history. This specimen comes from a study of blood T cell repertoires in COVID-19. Study as a whole: The United States, Italy and Spain supplied acute and convalescent COVID-19 samples. The analysed material was cDNA or gDNA that came from T cells, B-cell-depleted T cells, or PBMCs.

Sequenced by immunoSEQ multiplex PCR; TCRdb stores in-frame clones only, minus some. This sample has approximately 210,000 clones, with roughly 79% found just once. There are 15 residues in the CDR3. V trimming: 4 bases; J trimming: 0 bases; junction bases outside the gene matches: 5. CDR1 and CDR2 from the germline V gene are MDHEN and SYDVKM. The sequence was obtained from a woman between 50 and 59 years old with acute COVID-19. The sample taken for sequencing was PBMCs or T cells enriched from blood (not recorded which). The V and J genes are TRBV28 and TRBJ1-1; 7 bases fit TRBD1. CDR3 sequence: CASSSRTGLNTEAFF. Here the CDR3 DNA reads TGTGCCAGCAGTTCTCGGACAGGATTGAACACTGAAGCTTTCTTT.